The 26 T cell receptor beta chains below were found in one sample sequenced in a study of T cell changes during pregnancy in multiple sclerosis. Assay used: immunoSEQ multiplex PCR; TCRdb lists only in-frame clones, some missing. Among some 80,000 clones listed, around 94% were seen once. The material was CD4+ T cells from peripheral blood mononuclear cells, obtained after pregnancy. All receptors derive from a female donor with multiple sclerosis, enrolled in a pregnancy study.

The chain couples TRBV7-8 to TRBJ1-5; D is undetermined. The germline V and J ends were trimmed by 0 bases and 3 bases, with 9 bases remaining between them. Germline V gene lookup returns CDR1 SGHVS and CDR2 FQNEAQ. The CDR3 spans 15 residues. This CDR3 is CASSLAADSNQPQHF. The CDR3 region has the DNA TGTGCCAGCAGCTTAGCTGCGGATTCCAATCAGCCCCAGCATTTT.

CDR3 in amino acids: CAISGRGQGVFTDTQYF. CDR3 bases: TGTGCCATCAGCGGGAGAGGGCAGGGGGTATTCACAGATACGCAGTATTTT. The rearrangement joins TRBV10-3 to TRBJ2-3, with a weak D call TRBD1 (7 bases). The CDR3 is 17 amino acids. Germline CDR1 and CDR2: ENHRY and SYGVKD. The V end was cut by 6 bases, the J end by 2 bases, with 21 bases between.

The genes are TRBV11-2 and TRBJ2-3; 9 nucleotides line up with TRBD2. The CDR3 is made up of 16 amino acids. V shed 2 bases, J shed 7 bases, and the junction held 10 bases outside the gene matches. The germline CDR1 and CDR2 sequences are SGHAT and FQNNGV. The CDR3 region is CASSLSAGGSSYTQYF. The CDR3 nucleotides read TGTGCCAGCAGCTTATCGGCGGGAGGGTCCTCATATACGCAGTATTTT.

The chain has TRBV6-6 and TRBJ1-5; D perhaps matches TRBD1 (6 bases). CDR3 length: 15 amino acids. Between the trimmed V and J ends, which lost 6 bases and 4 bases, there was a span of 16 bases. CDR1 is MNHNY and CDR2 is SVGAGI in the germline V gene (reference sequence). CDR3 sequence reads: CASSPTGTTNQPQHF. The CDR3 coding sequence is TGTGCCAGCAGCCCGACCGGGACAACTAATCAGCCCCAGCATTTT.

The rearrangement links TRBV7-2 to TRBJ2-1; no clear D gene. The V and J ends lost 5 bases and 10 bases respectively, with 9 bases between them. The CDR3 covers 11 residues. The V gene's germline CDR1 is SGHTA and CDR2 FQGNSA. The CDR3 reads CASSRSGEQFF. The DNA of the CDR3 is TGTGCCAGCAGCAGGTCAGGCGAGCAGTTCTTC. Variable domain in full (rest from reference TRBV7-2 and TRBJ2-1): GAGVSQSPSNKVTEKGKDVELRCDPISGHTALYWYRQSLGQGLEFLIYFQGNSAPDKSGLPSDRFSAERTGGSVSTLTIQRTQQEDSAVYLCASSRSGEQFFGPGTRLTVL.

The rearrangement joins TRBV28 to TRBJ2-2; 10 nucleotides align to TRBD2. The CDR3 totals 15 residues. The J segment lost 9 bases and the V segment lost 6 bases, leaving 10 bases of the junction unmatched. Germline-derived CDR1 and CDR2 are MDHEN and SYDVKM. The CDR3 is CASREAGGPSRELFF. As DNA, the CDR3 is TGTGCCAGCAGGGAAGCGGGAGGGCCAAGCCGGGAGCTGTTTTTT.

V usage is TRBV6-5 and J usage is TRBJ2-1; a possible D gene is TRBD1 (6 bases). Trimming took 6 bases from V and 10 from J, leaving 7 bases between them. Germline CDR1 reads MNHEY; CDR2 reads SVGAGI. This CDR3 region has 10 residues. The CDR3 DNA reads TGTGCCAGCAGGGGGACAGAGCAGTTCTTC. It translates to CASRGTEQFF.

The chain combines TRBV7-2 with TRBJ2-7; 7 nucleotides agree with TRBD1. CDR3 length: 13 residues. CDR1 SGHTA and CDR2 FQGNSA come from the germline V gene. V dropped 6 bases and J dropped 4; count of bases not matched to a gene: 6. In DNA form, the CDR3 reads TGTGCCAGCAGTAACAACAGGGGATACGAGCAGTACTTC. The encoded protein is CASSNNRGYEQYF. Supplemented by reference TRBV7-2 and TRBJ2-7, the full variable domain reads GAGVSQSPSNKVTEKGKDVELRCDPISGHTALYWYRQSLGQGLEFLIYFQGNSAPDKSGLPSDRFSAERTGGSVSTLTIQRTQQEDSAVYLCASSNNRGYEQYFGPGTRLTVT.

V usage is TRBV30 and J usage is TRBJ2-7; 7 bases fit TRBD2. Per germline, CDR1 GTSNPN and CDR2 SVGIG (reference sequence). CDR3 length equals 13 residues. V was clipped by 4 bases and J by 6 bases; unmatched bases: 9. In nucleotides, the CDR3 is TGTGCCTGGACCCACGGGGGAGGGAGCGAGCAGTACTTC. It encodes CAWTHGGGSEQYF.

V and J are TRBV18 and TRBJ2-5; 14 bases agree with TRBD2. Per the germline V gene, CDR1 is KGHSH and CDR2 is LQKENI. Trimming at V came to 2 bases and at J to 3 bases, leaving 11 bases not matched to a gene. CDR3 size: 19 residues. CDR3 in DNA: TGTGCCAGCTCACCATACAGACCCGGGACTAGCGGGAGAAAAGAGACCCAGTACTTC. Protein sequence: CASSPYRPGTSGRKETQYF. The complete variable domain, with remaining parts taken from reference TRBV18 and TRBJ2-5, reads NAGVMQNPRHLVRRRGQEARLRCSPMKGHSHVYWYRQLPEEGLKFMVYLQKENIIDESGMPKERFSAEFPKEGPSILRIQQVVRGDSAAYFCASSPYRPGTSGRKETQYFGPGTRLLVL.

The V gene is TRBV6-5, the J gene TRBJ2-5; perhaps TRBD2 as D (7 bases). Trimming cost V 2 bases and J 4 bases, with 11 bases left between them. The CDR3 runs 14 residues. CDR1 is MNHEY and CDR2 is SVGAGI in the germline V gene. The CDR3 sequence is CASSYAGGRETQYF. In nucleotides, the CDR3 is TGTGCCAGCAGTTACGCCGGGGGGCGAGAGACCCAGTACTTC.

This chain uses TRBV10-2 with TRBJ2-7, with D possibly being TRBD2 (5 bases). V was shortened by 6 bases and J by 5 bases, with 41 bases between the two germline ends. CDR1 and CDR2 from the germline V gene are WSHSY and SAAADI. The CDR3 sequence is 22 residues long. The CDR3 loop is CASRGKPPRGSSSRGGIDEQYF. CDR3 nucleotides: TGCGCCAGCAGAGGGAAGCCGCCCCGGGGAAGTTCTAGCCGAGGAGGTATCGACGAGCAGTACTTC.

Here the CDR3 reads CASSEGRDRGPQHF. DNA for the CDR3: TGTGCCAGCAGTGAAGGGAGGGATAGAGGTCCCCAGCATTTT. The rearrangement links TRBV6-5 to TRBJ1-5; no clear D gene. The germline V and J ends were trimmed by 5 bases and 10 bases, with 18 bases remaining between them. The germline V gene has CDR1 MNHEY and CDR2 SVGAGI. This CDR3 is 14 amino acids long.

The CDR3 sequence: CASSTGGTDTQYF. The CDR3 bases are TGTGCCAGCAGTACAGGGGGAACAGATACGCAGTATTTT. The V and J genes are TRBV9 and TRBJ2-3; 8 positions agree with TRBD1. Germline values: CDR1 SGDLS, CDR2 YYNGEE. The CDR3 has 13 amino acids. V shed 5 bases, J shed 3 bases, and the junction held 2 bases outside the gene matches.

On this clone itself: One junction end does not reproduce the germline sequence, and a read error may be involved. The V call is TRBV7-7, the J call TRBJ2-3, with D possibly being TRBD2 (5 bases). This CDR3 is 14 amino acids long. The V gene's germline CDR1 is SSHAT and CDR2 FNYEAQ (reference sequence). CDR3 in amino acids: CASSLRGKGDTQYF. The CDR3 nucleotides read TGTGCTAGCAGCTTGCGAGGGAAGGGAGATACGCAGTATTTT.

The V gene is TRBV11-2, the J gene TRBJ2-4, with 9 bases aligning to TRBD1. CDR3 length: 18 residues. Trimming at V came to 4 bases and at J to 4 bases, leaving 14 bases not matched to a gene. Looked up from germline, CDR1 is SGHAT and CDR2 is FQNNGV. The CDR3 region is CASSSFRDRDLGKNIQYF. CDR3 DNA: TGTGCCAGCAGCTCCTTCCGGGACAGGGATTTAGGGAAAAACATTCAGTACTTC.

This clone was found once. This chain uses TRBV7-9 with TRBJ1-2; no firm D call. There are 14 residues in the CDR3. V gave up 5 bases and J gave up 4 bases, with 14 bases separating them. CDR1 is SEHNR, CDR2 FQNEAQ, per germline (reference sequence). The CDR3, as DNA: TGTGCCAGCAGCCCAAGGGAGGGCTCCTATGGCTACACCTTC. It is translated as CASSPREGSYGYTF.

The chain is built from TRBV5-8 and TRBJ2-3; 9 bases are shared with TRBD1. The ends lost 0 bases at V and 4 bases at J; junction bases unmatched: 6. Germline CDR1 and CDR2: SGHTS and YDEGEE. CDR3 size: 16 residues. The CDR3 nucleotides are TGTGCCAGCAGCTTGGGCGGGACAGGGTTCCCAGATACGCAGTATTTT. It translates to CASSLGGTGFPDTQYF.

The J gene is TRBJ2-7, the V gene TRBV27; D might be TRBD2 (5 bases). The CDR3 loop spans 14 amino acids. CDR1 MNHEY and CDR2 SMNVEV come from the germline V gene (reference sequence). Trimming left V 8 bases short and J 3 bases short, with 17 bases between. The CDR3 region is CASAQGNRGYEQYF. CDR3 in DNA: TGTGCCAGCGCCCAAGGGAACCGGGGCTACGAGCAGTACTTC.

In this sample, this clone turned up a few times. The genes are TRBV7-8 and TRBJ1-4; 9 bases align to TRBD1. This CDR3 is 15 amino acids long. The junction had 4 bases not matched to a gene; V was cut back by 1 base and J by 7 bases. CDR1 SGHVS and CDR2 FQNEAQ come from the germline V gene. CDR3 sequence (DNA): TGTGCCAGCAGCTTAGAACAGGGGGCGGGTGAAAAACTGTTTTTT. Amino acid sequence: CASSLEQGAGEKLFF. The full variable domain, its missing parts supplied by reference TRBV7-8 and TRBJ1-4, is GAGVSQSPRYKVAKRGQDVALRCDPISGHVSLFWYQQALGQGPEFLTYFQNEAQLDKSGLPSDRFFAERPEGSVSTLKIQRTQQEDSAVYLCASSLEQGAGEKLFFGSGTQLSVL.

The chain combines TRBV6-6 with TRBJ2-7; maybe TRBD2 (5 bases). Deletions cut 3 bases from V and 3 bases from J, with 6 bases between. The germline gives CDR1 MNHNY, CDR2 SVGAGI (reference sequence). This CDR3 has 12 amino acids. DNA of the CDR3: TGTGCCAGCAGTTATGAGGGCTACGAGCAGTACTTC. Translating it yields CASSYEGYEQYF.

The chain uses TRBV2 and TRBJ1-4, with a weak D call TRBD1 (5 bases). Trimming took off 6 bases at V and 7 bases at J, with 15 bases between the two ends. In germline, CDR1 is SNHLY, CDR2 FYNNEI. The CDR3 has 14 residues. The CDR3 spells CASRTRDLGEKLFF. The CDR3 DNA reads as TGTGCCAGCAGGACCCGGGACTTGGGTGAAAAACTGTTTTTT.

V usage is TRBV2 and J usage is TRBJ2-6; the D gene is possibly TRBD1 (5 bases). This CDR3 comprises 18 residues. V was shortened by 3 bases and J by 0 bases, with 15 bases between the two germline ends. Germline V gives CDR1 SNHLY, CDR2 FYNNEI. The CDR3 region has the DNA TGTGCCAGCAGTGAGAACAGGCAGACCCTCTCTGGGGCCAACGTCCTGACTTTC. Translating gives CASSENRQTLSGANVLTF.

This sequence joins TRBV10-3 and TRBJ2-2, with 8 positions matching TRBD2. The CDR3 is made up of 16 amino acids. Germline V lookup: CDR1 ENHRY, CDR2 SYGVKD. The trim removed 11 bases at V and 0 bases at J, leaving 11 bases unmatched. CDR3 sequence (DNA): TGTGCCTCCCGGCCCTTAGCGGGGACGAACACCGGGGAGCTGTTTTTT. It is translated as CASRPLAGTNTGELFF.

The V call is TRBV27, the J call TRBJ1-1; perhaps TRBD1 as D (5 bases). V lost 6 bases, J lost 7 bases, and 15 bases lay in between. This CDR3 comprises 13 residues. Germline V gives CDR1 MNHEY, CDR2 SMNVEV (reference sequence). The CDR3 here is CASRIKGLSEAFF. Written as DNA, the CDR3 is TGTGCCAGCAGAATCAAGGGGCTTAGTGAAGCTTTCTTT.

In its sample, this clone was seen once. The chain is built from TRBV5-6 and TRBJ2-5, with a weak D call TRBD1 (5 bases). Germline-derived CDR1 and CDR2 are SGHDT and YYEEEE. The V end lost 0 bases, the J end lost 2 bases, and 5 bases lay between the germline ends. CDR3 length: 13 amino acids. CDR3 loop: CASSLGQQETQYF. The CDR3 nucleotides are TGTGCCAGCAGCTTGGGACAGCAAGAGACCCAGTACTTC.